The present TCR beta chain was sequenced within a study of blood T cell repertoires in COVID-19. Turning to the study itself: Material from acute and convalescent COVID-19 was sourced from the United States, Italy and Spain. Sources were T cells, B-cell-depleted T cells, or PBMCs; the material itself was cDNA or gDNA.

CDR3 length equals 11 residues. The V end lost 7 bases, the J end lost 6 bases, and 9 bases lay between the germline ends. Germline loops: CDR1 SNHLY, CDR2 FYNNEI. The sample holds one count of this clone. Assay: immunoSEQ multiplex PCR; the TCRdb copy retains only in-frame clones and omits some. Of about 24,000 clones listed, around nine tenths are singletons. The source material was peripheral blood. This TCR was recovered from a man aged 45-65 years with active COVID-19. V and J are TRBV2 and TRBJ1-1; no clear D. This CDR3 is CASTGLSEAFF. The CDR3 DNA reads TGTGCCAGCACAGGTCTCTCTGAAGCTTTCTTT.